This T cell receptor beta chain was identified during a study of Graves' ophthalmopathy and Graves' hyperthyroidism. The authors amplified TCR beta CDR3 regions, and they did so from RNA transcripts for repertoire sequencing. Following a first-round RT-PCR that used HTBI primers, a second-round multiplex PCR was carried out. Each CDR3 protein is one row after TCRdb ran MiXCR on the multiplex PCR reads. This table holds around 670,000 distinct CDR3 sequences, 40% found once. The PBMCs were taken from around 10 ml of fresh peripheral blood. The CDR3 is made up of 13 amino acids. The J segment lost 6 bases and the V segment lost 4 bases, leaving 7 bases of the junction unmatched. Germline V lookup: CDR1 SQVTM, CDR2 ANQGSEA.

The V and J genes are TRBV29-1 and TRBJ2-5, with 8 bases that match TRBD1. The origin of this receptor is an adult man with Graves' ophthalmopathy. Sequenced material: peripheral blood. CDR3 DNA: TGCAGCGTTGCGATCGGACAGGGAAAGACCCAGTACTTC. Amino acid sequence: CSVAIGQGKTQYF.